Below, one T cell receptor (beta chain) is given with its context. The target antigen is unknown. These data come from a study of monozygotic twins with inflammatory bowel disease. Study findings and constraints: Part of the variability in patient repertoires may have come from differing immunosuppressive treatments.

Germline-derived CDR1 and CDR2 are SGHVS and FNYEAQ. This CDR3 region has 14 residues. UMIs containing a 6-nucleotide sample barcode were added via template switching. TCRdb re-analyzed the 5' RACE reads; it lists each CDR3 protein once, without DNA. This sample's table reports some 170,000 distinct CDR3 sequences. Sequencing was carried out using blood. This receptor was taken from a human donor with ulcerative colitis or Crohn's disease, or a healthy co-twin of an affected twin (not recorded which). The rearrangement uses TRBV7-6 and TRBJ2-1; TCRdb's D call, TRBD2, is unchecked because there is no DNA. CDR3 loop: CASSGGLAVNEQFF.